Listed here are 8 T cell receptor beta chains from one sample, sequenced in a study of blood T cell repertoires in COVID-19. Here immunoSEQ multiplex PCR was the method, and the copy in TCRdb shows in-frame clones only, minus some. The sample comprises about 170,000 clones, around 87% of which are singletons, and 2% to 3% rests with the top ten. Sample: peripheral blood. All receptors come from an elderly woman with COVID-19, enrolled during active disease.

This sequence joins TRBV27 and TRBJ1-2, with D hard to call. Trimming stripped 6 bases from V and 4 bases from J, with 9 bases between. From germline, CDR1 is MNHEY and CDR2 SMNVEV (reference sequence). The length of the CDR3 is 12 residues. This chain's CDR3 is CASRSGAYGYTF. The CDR3 DNA reads TGTGCCAGCAGGTCAGGTGCCTATGGCTACACCTTC.

This chain connects TRBV19 to TRBJ1-1, with a possible D match to TRBD1 (6 bases). The V gene's germline CDR1 is LNHDA and CDR2 SQIVND (reference sequence). The CDR3 has 14 amino acids. Trimming removed 5 bases at V and 8 bases at J, with 18 bases between. This chain's CDR3 is CASSPAGGTVEAFF. CDR3 DNA sequence: TGTGCCAGTAGTCCCGCGGGGGGCACGGTCGAAGCTTTCTTT.

The chain uses TRBV7-8 and TRBJ2-1; 7 bases fit TRBD1. Trimming removed 5 bases from V and 6 bases from J; junction bases left unmatched: 10. In germline, CDR1 is SGHVS, CDR2 FQNEAQ. The CDR3 has 15 residues. The CDR3 DNA reads TGTGCCAGCAGCCCCCCCAACAGGGGAGTCAATGAGCAGTTCTTC. Protein product: CASSPPNRGVNEQFF.

The V and J genes are TRBV3-1 (or the pseudogene TRBV3-2) and TRBJ2-7; TRBD2 matches at 10 bases. Germline V lookup: CDR1 LGHDT, CDR2 YNNKEL (reference sequence). The length of the CDR3 is 15 residues. With 3 bases clipped from V and 2 bases from J, the junction kept 4 bases outside the gene matches. The CDR3: CASSQGTSDTYEQYF. CDR3 sequence (DNA): TGTGCCAGCAGCCAGGGGACTAGCGACACCTACGAGCAGTACTTC.

The gene calls are TRBV11-3 and TRBJ2-1, with TRBD1 as a possible D gene (6 bases). Germline V gene sequence: CDR1 SGHNT, CDR2 YENEEA. The CDR3 totals 13 residues. V was pared by 2 bases and J by 6 bases, with 8 bases between. This chain's CDR3 is CASSLTGFNEQFF. The DNA for the CDR3 is TGTGCCAGCAGCTTAACAGGGTTCAATGAGCAGTTCTTC.

The chain has TRBV29-1 and TRBJ1-6; the D is unclear. Between the trimmed V and J ends, which lost 5 bases and 7 bases, there was a span of 12 bases. CDR1 SQVTM and CDR2 ANQGSEA come from the germline V gene. This CDR3 spans 13 amino acids. The CDR3 bases are TGCAGCGTTCTCGTATCGTCCAATTCACCCCTCCACTTT. It translates to CSVLVSSNSPLHF.

This sequence joins TRBV4-2 and TRBJ1-1; D gene ambiguous. Germline V CDR1 and CDR2: LGHNA, YNFKEQ. The CDR3 covers 13 residues. The V gene lost 4 bases and the J gene lost 7 bases, with 13 bases spanning the gap. CDR3 region: CASSPASGDEAFF. CDR3 nucleotides: TGTGCCAGCAGCCCGGCCAGCGGGGATGAAGCTTTCTTT.

This chain connects TRBV29-1 to TRBJ2-1; 7 bases are shared with TRBD2. Losses at the gene ends were 0 bases for V and 4 bases for J; bases not matched to a gene: 9. The CDR3 consists of 16 residues. In germline, CDR1 is SQVTM, CDR2 ANQGSEA. CDR3 nucleotides: TGCAGCGTTGAAGATCGAGGCGGGAGAGGATACAATGAGCAGTTCTTC. This codes for CSVEDRGGRGYNEQFF.